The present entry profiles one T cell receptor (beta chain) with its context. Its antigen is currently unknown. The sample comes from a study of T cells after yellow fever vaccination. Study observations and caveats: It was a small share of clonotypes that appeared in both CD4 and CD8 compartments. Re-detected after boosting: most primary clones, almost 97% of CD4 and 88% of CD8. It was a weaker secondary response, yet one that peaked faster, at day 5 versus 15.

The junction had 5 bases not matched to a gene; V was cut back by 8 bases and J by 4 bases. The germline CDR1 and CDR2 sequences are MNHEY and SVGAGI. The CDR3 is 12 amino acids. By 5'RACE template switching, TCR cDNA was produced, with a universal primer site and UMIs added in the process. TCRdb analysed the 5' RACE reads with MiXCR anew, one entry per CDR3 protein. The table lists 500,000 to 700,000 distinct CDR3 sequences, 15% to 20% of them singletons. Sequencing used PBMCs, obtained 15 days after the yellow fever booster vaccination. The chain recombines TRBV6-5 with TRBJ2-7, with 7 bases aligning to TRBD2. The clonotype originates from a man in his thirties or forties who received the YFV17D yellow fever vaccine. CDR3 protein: CASASGRYEQYF. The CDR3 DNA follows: TGTGCCAGCGCTAGCGGCCGATACGAGCAGTACTTC.